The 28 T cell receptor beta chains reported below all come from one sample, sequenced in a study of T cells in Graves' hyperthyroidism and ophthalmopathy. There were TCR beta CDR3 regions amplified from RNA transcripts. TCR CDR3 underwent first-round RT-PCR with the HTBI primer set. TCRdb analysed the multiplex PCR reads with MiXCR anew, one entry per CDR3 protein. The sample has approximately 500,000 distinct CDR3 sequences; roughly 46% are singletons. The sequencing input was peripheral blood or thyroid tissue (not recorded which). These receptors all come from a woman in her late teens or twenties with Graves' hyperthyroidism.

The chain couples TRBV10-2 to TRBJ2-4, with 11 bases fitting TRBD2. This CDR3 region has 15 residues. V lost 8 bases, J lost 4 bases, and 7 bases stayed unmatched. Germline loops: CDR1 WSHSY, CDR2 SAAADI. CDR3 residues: CASRTGLAVKNIQYF. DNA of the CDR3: TGCGCCAGCCGCACGGGACTAGCGGTTAAAAACATTCAGTACTTC.

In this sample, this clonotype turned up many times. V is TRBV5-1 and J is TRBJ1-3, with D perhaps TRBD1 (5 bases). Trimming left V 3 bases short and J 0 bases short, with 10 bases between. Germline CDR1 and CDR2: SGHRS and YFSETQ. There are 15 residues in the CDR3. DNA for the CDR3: TGCGCCAGCAGCTGGGGACGCACCTCTGGAAACACCATATATTTT. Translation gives CASSWGRTSGNTIYF. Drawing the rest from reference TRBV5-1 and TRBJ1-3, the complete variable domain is KAGVTQTPRYLIKTRGQQVTLSCSPISGHRSVSWYQQTPGQGLQFLFEYFSETQRNKGNFPGRFSGRQFSNSRSEMNVSTLELGDSALYLCASSWGRTSGNTIYFGEGSWLTVV.

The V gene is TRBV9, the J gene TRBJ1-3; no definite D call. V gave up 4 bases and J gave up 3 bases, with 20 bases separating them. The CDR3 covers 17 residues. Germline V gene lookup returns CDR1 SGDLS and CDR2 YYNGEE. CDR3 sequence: CASSPTSGRAYGNTIYF. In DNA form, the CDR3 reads TGTGCCAGCAGCCCGACTAGCGGGAGGGCCTATGGAAACACCATATATTTT.

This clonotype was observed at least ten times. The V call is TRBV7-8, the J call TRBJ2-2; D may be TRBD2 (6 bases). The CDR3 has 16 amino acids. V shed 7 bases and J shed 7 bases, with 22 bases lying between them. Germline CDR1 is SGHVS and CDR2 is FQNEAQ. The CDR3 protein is CASMRLGGLLDGELFF. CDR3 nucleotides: TGTGCCAGCATGAGACTAGGCGGTCTTCTCGACGGGGAGCTGTTTTTT.

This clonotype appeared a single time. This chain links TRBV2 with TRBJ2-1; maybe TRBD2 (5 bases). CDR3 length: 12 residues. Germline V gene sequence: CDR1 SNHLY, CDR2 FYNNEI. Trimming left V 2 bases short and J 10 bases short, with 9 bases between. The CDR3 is CASSELSGEQFF. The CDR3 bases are TGTGCCAGCAGTGAATTGAGCGGAGAGCAGTTCTTC. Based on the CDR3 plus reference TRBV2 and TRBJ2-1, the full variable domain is EPEVTQTPSHQVTQMGQEVILRCVPISNHLYFYWYRQILGQKVEFLVSFYNNEISEKSEIFDDQFSVERPDGSNFTLKIRSTKLEDSAMYFCASSELSGEQFFGPGTRLTVL.

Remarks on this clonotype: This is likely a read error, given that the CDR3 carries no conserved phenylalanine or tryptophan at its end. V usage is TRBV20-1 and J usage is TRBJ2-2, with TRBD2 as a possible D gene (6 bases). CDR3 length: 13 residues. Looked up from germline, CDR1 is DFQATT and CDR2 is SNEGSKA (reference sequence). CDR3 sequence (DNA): TGCGGTGCTAGGGAGGCGAACACCGGGGAGCTGTTTCTT. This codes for CGAREANTGELFL.

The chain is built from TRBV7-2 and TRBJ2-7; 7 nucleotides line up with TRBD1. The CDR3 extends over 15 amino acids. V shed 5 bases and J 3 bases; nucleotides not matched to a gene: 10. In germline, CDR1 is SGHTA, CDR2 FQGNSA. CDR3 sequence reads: CASSARQGSDYEQYF. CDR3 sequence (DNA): TGTGCCAGCAGCGCCCGACAGGGTTCTGACTACGAGCAGTACTTC.

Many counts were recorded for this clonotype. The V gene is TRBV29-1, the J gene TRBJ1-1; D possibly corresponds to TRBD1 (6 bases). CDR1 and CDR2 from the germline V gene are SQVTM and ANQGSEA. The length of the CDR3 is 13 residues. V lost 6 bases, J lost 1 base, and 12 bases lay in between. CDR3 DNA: TGCAGCGTCCGGCGGGGACAGAACACTGAAGCTTTCTTT. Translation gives CSVRRGQNTEAFF.

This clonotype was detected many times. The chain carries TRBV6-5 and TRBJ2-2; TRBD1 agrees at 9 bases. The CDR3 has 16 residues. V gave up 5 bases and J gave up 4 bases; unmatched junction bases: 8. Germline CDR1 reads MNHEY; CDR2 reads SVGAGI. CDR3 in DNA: TGTGCCAGCAGTCCACAGGGGGCGGTTAGCACCGGGGAGCTGTTTTTT. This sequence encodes CASSPQGAVSTGELFF.

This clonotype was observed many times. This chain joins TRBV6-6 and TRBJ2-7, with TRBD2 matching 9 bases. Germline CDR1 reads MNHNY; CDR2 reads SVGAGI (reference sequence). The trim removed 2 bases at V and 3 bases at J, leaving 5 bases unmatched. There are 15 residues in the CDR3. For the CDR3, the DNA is TGTGCCAGCAGTTACGCGGCTAGCGGGAACTACGAGCAGTACTTC. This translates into CASSYAASGNYEQYF.

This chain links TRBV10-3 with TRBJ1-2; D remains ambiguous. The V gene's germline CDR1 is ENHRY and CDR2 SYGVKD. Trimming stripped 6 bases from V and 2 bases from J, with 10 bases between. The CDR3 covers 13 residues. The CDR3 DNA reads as TGTGCCATCAGAACCGGAGGGAACTATGGCTACACCTTC. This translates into CAIRTGGNYGYTF.

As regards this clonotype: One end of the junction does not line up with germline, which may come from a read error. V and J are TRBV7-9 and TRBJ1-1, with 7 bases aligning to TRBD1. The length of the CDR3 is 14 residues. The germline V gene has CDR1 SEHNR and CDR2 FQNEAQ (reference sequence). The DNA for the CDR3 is TGTGCCGGCAGCGTGACAGGGTCTTACACTGAAGCTTTCTTT. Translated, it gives CAGSVTGSYTEAFF.

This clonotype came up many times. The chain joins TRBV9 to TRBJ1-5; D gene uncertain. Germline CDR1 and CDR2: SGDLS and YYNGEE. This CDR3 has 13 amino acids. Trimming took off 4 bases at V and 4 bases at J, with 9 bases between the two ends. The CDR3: CASSPNLNQPQHF. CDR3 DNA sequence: TGTGCCAGCAGCCCTAATTTGAATCAGCCCCAGCATTTT. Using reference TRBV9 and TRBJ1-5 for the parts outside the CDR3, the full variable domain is DSGVTQTPKHLITATGQRVTLRCSPRSGDLSVYWYQQSLDQGLQFLIQYYNGEERAKGNILERFSAQQFPDLHSELNLSSLELGDSALYFCASSPNLNQPQHFGDGTRLSIL.

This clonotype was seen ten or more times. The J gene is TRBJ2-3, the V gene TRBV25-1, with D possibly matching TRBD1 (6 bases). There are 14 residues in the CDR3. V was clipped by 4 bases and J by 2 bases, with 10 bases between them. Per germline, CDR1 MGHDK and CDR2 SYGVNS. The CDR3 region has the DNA TGTGCCAGCAGTGGAGGACAGCACACAGATACGCAGTATTTT. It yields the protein CASSGGQHTDTQYF.

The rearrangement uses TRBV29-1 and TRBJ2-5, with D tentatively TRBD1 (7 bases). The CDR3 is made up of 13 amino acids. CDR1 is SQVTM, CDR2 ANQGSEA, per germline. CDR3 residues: CTKDYTGEETQYF. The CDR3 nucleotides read TGCACCAAGGACTACACAGGGGAAGAGACCCAGTACTTC.

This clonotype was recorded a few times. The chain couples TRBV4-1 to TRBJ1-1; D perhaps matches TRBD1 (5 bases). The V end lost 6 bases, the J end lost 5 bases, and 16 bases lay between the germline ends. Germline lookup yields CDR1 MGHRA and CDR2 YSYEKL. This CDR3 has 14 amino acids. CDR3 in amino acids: CASRRQGVYTEAFF. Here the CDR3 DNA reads TGCGCCAGCAGACGACAAGGGGTTTATACTGAAGCTTTCTTT.

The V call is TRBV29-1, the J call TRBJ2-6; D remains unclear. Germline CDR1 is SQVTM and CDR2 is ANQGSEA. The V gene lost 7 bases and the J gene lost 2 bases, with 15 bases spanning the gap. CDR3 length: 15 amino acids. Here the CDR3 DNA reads TGCAGCGCAGAAGATACGGGCACTGGGGCCAACGTCCTGACTTTC. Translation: CSAEDTGTGANVLTF.

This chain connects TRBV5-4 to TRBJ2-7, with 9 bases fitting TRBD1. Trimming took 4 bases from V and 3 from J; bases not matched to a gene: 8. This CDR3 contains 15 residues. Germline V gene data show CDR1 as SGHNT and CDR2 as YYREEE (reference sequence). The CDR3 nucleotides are TGTGCCAGCAGCGGGGGTGGACAGGGGATCTACGAGCAGTACTTC. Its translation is CASSGGGQGIYEQYF.

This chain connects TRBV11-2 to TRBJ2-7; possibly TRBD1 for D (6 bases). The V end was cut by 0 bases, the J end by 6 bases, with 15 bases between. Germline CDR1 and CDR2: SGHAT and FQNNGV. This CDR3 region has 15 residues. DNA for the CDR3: TGTGCCAGCAGCTTAGACAGGGGAGTTTATCGCGAGCAGTACTTC. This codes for CASSLDRGVYREQYF.

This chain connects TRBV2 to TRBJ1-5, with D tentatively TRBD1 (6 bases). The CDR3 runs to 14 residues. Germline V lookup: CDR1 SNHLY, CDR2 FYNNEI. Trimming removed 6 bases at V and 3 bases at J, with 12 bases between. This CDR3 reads CASRIGTYNQPQHF. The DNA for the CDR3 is TGTGCCAGCAGAATAGGGACATACAATCAGCCCCAGCATTTT.

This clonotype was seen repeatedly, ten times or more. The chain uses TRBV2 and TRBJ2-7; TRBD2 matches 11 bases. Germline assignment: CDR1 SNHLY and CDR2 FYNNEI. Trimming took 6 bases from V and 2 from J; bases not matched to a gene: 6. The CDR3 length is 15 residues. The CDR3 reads CASRGISGRAYEQYF. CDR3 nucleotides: TGTGCCAGCAGGGGGATTAGCGGGAGGGCCTACGAGCAGTACTTC.

In DNA form, the CDR3 reads TGTGCCAGCGGAGACAGGGGCGGAGATACGCAGTATTTT. This codes for CASGDRGGDTQYF. The chain has TRBV2 and TRBJ2-3, with TRBD1 matching over 8 bases. Looked up from germline, CDR1 is SNHLY and CDR2 is FYNNEI. V gave up 8 bases and J gave up 5 bases; unmatched junction bases: 6. The CDR3 contains 13 residues. Complete variable domain (other parts from reference TRBV2 and TRBJ2-3): EPEVTQTPSHQVTQMGQEVILRCVPISNHLYFYWYRQILGQKVEFLVSFYNNEISEKSEIFDDQFSVERPDGSNFTLKIRSTKLEDSAMYFCASGDRGGDTQYFGPGTRLTVL.

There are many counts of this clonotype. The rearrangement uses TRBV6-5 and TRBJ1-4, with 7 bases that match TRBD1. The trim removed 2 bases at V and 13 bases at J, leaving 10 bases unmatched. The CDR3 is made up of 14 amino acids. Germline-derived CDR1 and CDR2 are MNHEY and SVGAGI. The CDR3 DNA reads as TGTGCCAGCAGTTACGGTCACAGGGGCGGGCGACTGTTTTTT. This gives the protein CASSYGHRGGRLFF.

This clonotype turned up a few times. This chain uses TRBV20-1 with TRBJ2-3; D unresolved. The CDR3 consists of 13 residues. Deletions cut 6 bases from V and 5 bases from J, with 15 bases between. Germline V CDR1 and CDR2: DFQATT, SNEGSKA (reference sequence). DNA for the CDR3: TGCAGTGCCCCATTTCCCTCGGTAGATACGCAGTATTTT. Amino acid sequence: CSAPFPSVDTQYF.

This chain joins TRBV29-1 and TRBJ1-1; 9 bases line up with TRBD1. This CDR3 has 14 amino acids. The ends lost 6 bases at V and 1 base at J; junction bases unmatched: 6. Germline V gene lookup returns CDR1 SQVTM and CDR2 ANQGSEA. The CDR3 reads CSVHGTGWNTEAFF. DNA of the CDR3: TGCAGCGTGCATGGGACAGGGTGGAACACTGAAGCTTTCTTT. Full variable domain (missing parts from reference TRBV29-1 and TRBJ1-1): SAVISQKPSRDICQRGTSLTIQCQVDSQVTMMFWYRQQPGQSLTLIATANQGSEATYESGFVIDKFPISRPNLTFSTLTVSNMSPEDSSIYLCSVHGTGWNTEAFFGQGTRLTVV.

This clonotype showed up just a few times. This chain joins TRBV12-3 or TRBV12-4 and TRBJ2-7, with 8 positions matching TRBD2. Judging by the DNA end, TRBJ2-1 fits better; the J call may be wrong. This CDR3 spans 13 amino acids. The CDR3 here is CASSWGLDIVQFF. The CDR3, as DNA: TGTGCCAGCAGTTGGGGACTAGATATCGTGCAGTTCTTC.

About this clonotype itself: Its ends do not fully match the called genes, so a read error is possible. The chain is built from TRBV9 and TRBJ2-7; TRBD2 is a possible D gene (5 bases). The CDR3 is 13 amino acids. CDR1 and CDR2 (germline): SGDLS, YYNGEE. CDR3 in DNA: TGTGCCGGCAGTTTCCGGGGTGCCTACGAGCAGTACTTC. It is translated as CAGSFRGAYEQYF.

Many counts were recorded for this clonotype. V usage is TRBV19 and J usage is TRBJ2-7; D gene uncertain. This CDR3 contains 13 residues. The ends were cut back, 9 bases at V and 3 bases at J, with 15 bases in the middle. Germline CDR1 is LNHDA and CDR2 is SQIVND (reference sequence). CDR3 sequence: CASREDPHYEQYF. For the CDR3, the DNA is TGTGCCAGCCGAGAGGACCCCCACTACGAGCAGTACTTC.